A selection of T cell receptor beta chains follows, all from one sample in a study of Ad26.COV2.S vaccination and SARS-CoV-2 variants. The method was immunoSEQ multiplex PCR; TCRdb's version includes in-frame clones alone and lacks a portion of them. Among hundreds of thousands of clones listed, 80% to 90% were seen once. The starting material was peripheral blood, obtained in a trial of Ad26.COV2.S vaccine versus placebo. The receptor source for this set is a person between 18 and 65 years old who received the Ad26.COV2.S COVID-19 vaccine or a placebo. The CDR3 runs from the conserved cysteine through the conserved F or W. Each record gives: V gene, clone size, D gene, J gene, CDR3 protein, CDR3 DNA. The D gene is left open where the match is weak. Clone sizes are given selectively: once, few, many, or a class where the clone is expanded.

V: TRBV6-2/TRBV6-3; size: .; D: .; J: TRBJ2-5; CDR3: CASSYDRQETQYF; DNA: TGTGCCAGCAGTTATGACCGCCAAGAGACCCAGTACTTC
V: TRBV15; size: .; D: TRBD1; J: TRBJ2-1; CDR3: CATSGQGDEQFF; DNA: TGTGCCACCAGCGGACAGGGAGATGAGCAGTTCTTC
V: TRBV13; size: .; D: .; J: TRBJ2-7; CDR3: CASSSEGHYEQYF; DNA: TGTGCCAGCAGCTCGGAGGGACATTACGAGCAGTACTTC
V: TRBV7-9; size: .; D: .; J: TRBJ1-1; CDR3: CASSTRQAATEAFF; DNA: TGTGCCAGCAGCACGAGACAGGCTGCGACTGAAGCTTTCTTT
V: TRBV2; size: .; D: TRBD2; J: TRBJ2-3; CDR3: CASNLEAGGGNTQYF; DNA: TGTGCCAGCAACCTTGAAGCGGGGGGGGGAAATACGCAGTATTTT
V: TRBV6-5; size: .; D: .; J: TRBJ1-1; CDR3: CASSPTLNTEAFF; DNA: TGTGCCAGCAGTCCTACATTGAACACTGAAGCTTTCTTT
V: TRBV5-6; size: .; D: TRBD2; J: TRBJ2-1; CDR3: CASRGAGPDEQFF; DNA: TGTGCCAGCAGGGGAGCGGGACCCGATGAGCAGTTCTTC
V: TRBV10-3; size: .; D: TRBD1; J: TRBJ2-3; CDR3: CAINGQGTDTQYF; DNA: TGTGCCATCAACGGACAGGGTACTGATACGCAGTATTTT
V: TRBV3-1/TRBV3-2; size: .; D: TRBD1; J: TRBJ1-6; CDR3: CASSYTTGASSPLHF; DNA: TGTGCCAGCAGCTACACGACAGGGGCGAGTTCACCCCTCCACTTT
V: TRBV18; size: .; D: .; J: TRBJ2-7; CDR3: CASSPVAGGDYEQYF; DNA: TGTGCCAGCTCACCGGTTGCGGGTGGTGACTACGAGCAGTACTTC
V: TRBV11-3; size: .; D: .; J: TRBJ2-6; CDR3: CASGKGEAGANVLTF; DNA: TGTGCCAGCGGTAAAGGAGAGGCTGGGGCCAACGTCCTGACTTTC
V: TRBV6-5; size: .; D: TRBD1; J: TRBJ1-2; CDR3: CASSATGVYYGYTF; DNA: TGTGCCAGCAGCGCGACAGGGGTTTACTATGGCTACACCTTC
V: TRBV10-3; size: .; D: .; J: TRBJ1-2; CDR3: CAISDSSNYGYTF; DNA: TGTGCCATCAGTGACAGCTCGAACTATGGCTACACCTTC
V: TRBV9; size: .; D: .; J: TRBJ1-1; CDR3: CASSAGLMNTEAFF; DNA: TGTGCCAGCAGCGCAGGCTTAATGAACACTGAAGCTTTCTTT
V: TRBV2; size: .; D: .; J: TRBJ1-5; CDR3: CASKPDSNQPQHF; DNA: TGTGCCAGCAAACCGGACAGCAATCAGCCCCAGCATTTT
V: TRBV5-1; size: .; D: .; J: TRBJ2-7; CDR3: CASSLDGFPYEQYF; DNA: TGCGCCAGCAGCTTGGACGGGTTCCCTTACGAGCAGTACTTC
V: TRBV3-1/TRBV3-2; size: .; D: TRBD1; J: TRBJ1-1; CDR3: CASSRDRNTEAFF; DNA: TGTGCCAGCAGTCGGGACAGGAACACTGAAGCTTTCTTT
V: TRBV7-2; size: .; D: TRBD1; J: TRBJ2-7; CDR3: CASSFAPGQGPEQYF; DNA: TGTGCCAGCAGCTTCGCGCCGGGACAGGGGCCCGAGCAGTACTTC
V: TRBV29-1; size: .; D: .; J: TRBJ2-7; CDR3: CSAVLGDSYEQYF; DNA: TGCAGCGCCGTGCTGGGGGATTCCTACGAGCAGTACTTC
V: TRBV6-5; size: .; D: .; J: TRBJ1-2; CDR3: CASRKDTGTYGYTF; DNA: TGTGCCAGCAGGAAAGACACAGGAACTTATGGCTACACCTTC
V: TRBV15; size: once; D: .; J: TRBJ2-5; CDR3: CATSSPPGETQYF; DNA: TGTGCCACCAGCAGCCCGCCAGGAGAGACCCAGTACTTC
V: TRBV4-1; size: once; D: .; J: TRBJ1-1; CDR3: CASSEQWNTEAFF; DNA: TGCGCCAGCAGCGAACAGTGGAACACTGAAGCTTTCTTT
V: TRBV19; size: once; D: TRBD2; J: TRBJ2-3; CDR3: CASSQDLAGGPRGQYF; DNA: TGTGCCAGTAGCCAGGATCTAGCGGGAGGGCCTCGGGGGCAGTATTTT
V: TRBV4-3; size: few; D: .; J: TRBJ1-2; CDR3: CASSQDVAGGEGYGYTF; DNA: TGCGCCAGCAGCCAAGATGTTGCGGGGGGCGAGGGCTATGGCTACACCTTC
V: TRBV4-3; size: once; D: TRBD1; J: TRBJ1-1; CDR3: CASSQVGQGNTEAFF; DNA: TGCGCCAGCAGCCAAGTGGGACAGGGGAACACTGAAGCTTTCTTT
V: TRBV6-6; size: .; D: TRBD1; J: TRBJ1-5; CDR3: CASRPTGQGQPQHF; DNA: TGTGCCAGCAGACCGACAGGGCAGGGTCAGCCCCAGCATTTT
V: TRBV25-1; size: .; D: .; J: TRBJ1-1; CDR3: CASSAQGNTEAFF; DNA: TGTGCCAGCAGTGCCCAGGGGAACACTGAAGCTTTCTTT
V: TRBV24-1; size: .; D: TRBD2; J: TRBJ2-2; CDR3: CATGPSGNTGELFF; DNA: TGTGCCACCGGACCTAGCGGAAACACCGGGGAGCTGTTTTTT
V: TRBV3-1/TRBV3-2; size: .; D: .; J: TRBJ1-6; CDR3: CASSQEVSNSPLHF; DNA: TGTGCCAGCAGCCAAGAGGTCTCAAATTCACCCCTCCACTTT
V: TRBV14; size: .; D: .; J: TRBJ2-4; CDR3: CASSQMRSGENIQYF; DNA: TGTGCCAGCAGCCAAATGCGGTCCGGCGAAAACATTCAGTACTTC
V: TRBV29-1; size: .; D: .; J: TRBJ2-3; CDR3: CSVKRVLADTQYF; DNA: TGCAGCGTGAAGCGGGTCCTGGCAGATACGCAGTATTTT
V: TRBV5-4; size: .; D: TRBD2; J: TRBJ2-7; CDR3: CASSTSGFSYEQYF; DNA: TGTGCCAGCAGCACTAGCGGTTTCTCCTACGAGCAGTACTTC
V: TRBV7-2; size: few; D: .; J: TRBJ1-5; CDR3: CASSLDYDNQPQHF; DNA: TGTGCCAGCAGCTTAGACTACGATAATCAGCCCCAGCATTTT
V: TRBV5-4; size: once; D: TRBD1; J: TRBJ2-5; CDR3: CASSLGGQGREETQYF; DNA: TGTGCCAGCAGCTTGGGGGGACAGGGAAGGGAAGAGACCCAGTACTTC
V: TRBV1; size: .; D: .; J: TRBJ1-6; CDR3: CTSSPVGQPHGNSPLHF; DNA: TGCACCAGCAGCCCAGTGGGACAGCCACATGGAAATTCACCCCTCCACTTT
V: TRBV12-3/TRBV12-4; size: .; D: .; J: TRBJ2-1; CDR3: CASSPAGLGEQFF; DNA: TGTGCCAGCAGTCCGGCCGGCCTTGGTGAGCAGTTCTTC
V: TRBV19; size: once; D: TRBD1; J: TRBJ2-7; CDR3: CASSIAPDRAYEQYF; DNA: TGTGCCAGTAGTATAGCCCCCGACAGGGCCTACGAGCAGTACTTC
V: TRBV3-1/TRBV3-2; size: .; D: .; J: TRBJ1-4; CDR3: CASSQVGPTNEKLFF; DNA: TGTGCCAGCAGCCAAGTTGGACCAACTAATGAAAAACTGTTTTTT
V: TRBV19; size: .; D: TRBD1; J: TRBJ2-7; CDR3: CASSTDSTGLGQYF; DNA: TGTGCCAGTAGTACAGACTCGACAGGGTTGGGGCAGTACTTC
V: TRBV5-1; size: .; D: .; J: TRBJ2-3; CDR3: CASSTPMNTQYF; DNA: TGCGCCAGCAGCACCCCTATGAATACGCAGTATTTT
V: TRBV7-2; size: .; D: .; J: TRBJ2-7; CDR3: CASSPWGGTYEQYF; DNA: TGTGCCAGCAGCCCATGGGGCGGGACCTACGAGCAGTACTTC
V: TRBV6-2/TRBV6-3; size: few; D: .; J: TRBJ1-3; CDR3: CASSYGGGNTIYF; DNA: TGTGCCAGCAGTTACGGTGGAGGAAACACCATATATTTT
V: TRBV7-2; size: .; D: .; J: TRBJ2-1; CDR3: CASSLRSYNEQFF; DNA: TGTGCCAGCAGCTTAAGATCCTACAATGAGCAGTTCTTC
V: TRBV6-5; size: .; D: .; J: TRBJ1-2; CDR3: CASRRTEYYGYTF; DNA: TGTGCCAGCAGACGTACAGAGTACTATGGCTACACCTTC
V: TRBV19; size: .; D: TRBD2; J: TRBJ2-7; CDR3: CASSIYPAGAYEQYF; DNA: TGTGCCAGTAGTATCTATCCAGCGGGAGCCTACGAGCAGTACTTC
V: TRBV5-1; size: .; D: TRBD1; J: TRBJ2-5; CDR3: CATGTGPQETQYF; DNA: TGCGCCACCGGGACAGGACCACAAGAGACCCAGTACTTC
V: TRBV6-6; size: .; D: .; J: TRBJ1-5; CDR3: CASNPHQDENQPQHF; DNA: TGTGCCAGCAACCCACACCAGGACGAAAATCAGCCCCAGCATTTT
V: TRBV24-1; size: .; D: .; J: TRBJ2-7; CDR3: CATSDSGGGRTFEQYF; DNA: TGTGCCACCAGTGATTCGGGGGGCGGCCGCACTTTTGAGCAGTACTTC
V: TRBV7-8; size: .; D: .; J: TRBJ2-7; CDR3: CASSLEGRRSYEQYF; DNA: TGTGCCAGCAGCTTAGAAGGCAGGAGATCCTACGAGCAGTACTTC
V: TRBV7-2; size: .; D: .; J: TRBJ1-5; CDR3: CASSLVQGNQPQHF; DNA: TGTGCCAGCAGCTTAGTTCAGGGGAATCAGCCCCAGCATTTT
V: TRBV10-1; size: .; D: TRBD1; J: TRBJ1-2; CDR3: CASRGTGEGYTF; DNA: TGCGCCAGCAGAGGGACAGGGGAAGGCTACACCTTC
V: TRBV20-1; size: .; D: TRBD1; J: TRBJ2-1; CDR3: CSASRNRGNEQFF; DNA: TGCAGTGCTAGTCGAAACAGGGGCAATGAGCAGTTCTTC
V: TRBV5-4; size: .; D: .; J: TRBJ2-7; CDR3: CASSLAPYSYEQYF; DNA: TGTGCCAGCAGCTTGGCCCCCTACTCCTACGAGCAGTACTTC
V: TRBV6-6; size: .; D: .; J: TRBJ1-5; CDR3: CASSYSRLNDNQPQHF; DNA: TGTGCCAGCAGTTACTCGAGACTAAATGATAATCAGCCCCAGCATTTT
V: TRBV5-1; size: once; D: .; J: TRBJ2-5; CDR3: CASSLGGLKREAQYF; DNA: TGCGCCAGCAGCTTGGGGGGATTAAAAAGAGAGGCCCAGTACTTC
V: TRBV30; size: .; D: .; J: TRBJ1-2; CDR3: CAWSVRQGGF; DNA: TGTGCCTGGAGTGTACGGCAGGGTGGCTTC
V: TRBV5-1; size: .; D: .; J: TRBJ2-7; CDR3: CASSLGVGPEQYF; DNA: TGCGCCAGCAGCTTGGGCGTGGGACCCGAGCAGTACTTC